This T cell receptor beta chain appears in the sequencing data of a study of cytomegalovirus exposure and HLA in healthy donors. Findings of the study overall: Among the CMV-associated chains, three were confirmed in vitro as specific for CMV antigens. The TCR clusters that emerged in the first cohort tended, a later analysis found, to co-occur in the approximately 110 validation repertoires. The study found most TCR sequences rare, yet found some public TCRs in many donors. Diagnosis of cytomegalovirus status made by the classifier reportedly showed high specificity and sensitivity.

The table came from immunoSEQ multiplex PCR; TCRdb's copy has only in-frame clones and leaves some out. The sample includes 300,000 or so clones, roughly 90% of them seen just once. The length of the CDR3 is 14 residues. The germline gives CDR1 SGHKS, CDR2 YYEKEE (reference sequence). Trimming removed 1 base at V and 4 bases at J, with 11 bases between. A word on this clone: Its antigen is not identified.

This TCR came from a man aged 25 to 45 in good health and CMV-seronegative. Sequenced input: PBMCs. The chain couples TRBV5-5 to TRBJ1-1; D uncertain. Here the CDR3 reads CASSLSARGTEAFF. The DNA of the CDR3 is TGTGCCAGCAGCTTGTCCGCCCGGGGCACTGAAGCTTTCTTT.